A single sample is the source of the 13 T cell receptor beta chains below, sequenced in a study of T cell responses to AZD1222 COVID-19 vaccine. This table comes from immunoSEQ multiplex PCR, and its TCRdb copy is limited to in-frame clones, with some not included. The data hold about 82,000 clones, with approximately 85% observed a single time. Sequenced material: peripheral blood, taken 28 days after the second AZD1222 dose. All receptors come from an adult who received the AZD1222 COVID-19 vaccine.

A few counts support this clone. The CDR3 sequence is CSVGASGETQYF. CDR3 bases: TGCAGCGTTGGAGCTAGCGGAGAGACCCAGTACTTC. This chain uses TRBV29-1 with TRBJ2-5, with TRBD2 matching over 7 bases. The junction had 3 bases not matched to a gene; V was cut back by 4 bases and J by 4 bases. The CDR3 is 12 residues long. CDR1 and CDR2 from the germline V gene are SQVTM and ANQGSEA.

The V and J genes are TRBV4-2 and TRBJ1-2, with TRBD1 matching over 8 bases. The CDR3 has 14 residues. CDR1 and CDR2 (germline): LGHNA, YNFKEQ. The V gene end was trimmed by 3 bases and the J gene end by 6 bases; junction bases not matched to a gene: 6. The CDR3, as DNA: TGTGCCAGCAGCCAGCAGGGGGCGCGGGATGGCTACACCTTC. Translated: CASSQQGARDGYTF.

The chain combines TRBV2 with TRBJ1-2; D not certain. Per the germline V gene, CDR1 is SNHLY and CDR2 is FYNNEI. This CDR3 spans 14 amino acids. V was pared by 6 bases and J by 8 bases, with 19 bases between. The CDR3 region has the DNA TGTGCCAGCAGCACGACTGGGAGGCGGGAAGGCTACACCTTC. Amino acids: CASSTTGRREGYTF.

The chain recombines TRBV27 with TRBJ1-5, with a possible D match to TRBD1 (5 bases). The germline V gene encodes CDR1 MNHEY and CDR2 SMNVEV (reference sequence). This CDR3 is 19 amino acids long. Trimming removed 2 bases at V and 1 base at J, with 21 bases between. The CDR3 here is CASSLRPTLRGLSNQPQHF. The CDR3 region has the DNA TGTGCCAGCAGTTTACGGCCCACCTTAAGGGGCCTAAGCAATCAGCCCCAGCATTTT.

The chain recombines TRBV7-8 with TRBJ1-5; 8 nucleotides align to TRBD1. Germline loops: CDR1 SGHVS, CDR2 FQNEAQ. V gave up 1 base and J gave up 7 bases; unmatched junction bases: 24. This CDR3 spans 21 amino acids. This chain's CDR3 is CASSLEGSIKTGVEVSQPQHF. CDR3 in DNA: TGTGCCAGCAGCTTAGAAGGCAGTATAAAGACAGGGGTCGAGGTTTCCCAGCCCCAGCATTTT. Supplemented by reference TRBV7-8 and TRBJ1-5, the full variable domain reads GAGVSQSPRYKVAKRGQDVALRCDPISGHVSLFWYQQALGQGPEFLTYFQNEAQLDKSGLPSDRFFAERPEGSVSTLKIQRTQQEDSAVYLCASSLEGSIKTGVEVSQPQHFGDGTRLSIL.

This clone has just one count. The rearrangement links TRBV29-1 to TRBJ2-5; D uncertain. CDR3 length: 10 residues. Germline V lookup: CDR1 SQVTM, CDR2 ANQGSEA. V lost 4 bases to trimming and J lost 4 bases, with 4 bases between them. The CDR3 DNA reads as TGCAGCGTTGGGACAGAGACCCAGTACTTC. As protein: CSVGTETQYF. The whole variable domain, filled in from reference TRBV29-1 and TRBJ2-5, reads SAVISQKPSRDICQRGTSLTIQCQVDSQVTMMFWYRQQPGQSLTLIATANQGSEATYESGFVIDKFPISRPNLTFSTLTVSNMSPEDSSIYLCSVGTETQYFGPGTRLLVL.

This chain's CDR3 is CASSLGTRNTGELFF. The CDR3 DNA reads TGTGCCAGCAGCTTAGGGACTAGGAACACCGGGGAGCTGTTTTTT. The chain couples TRBV7-2 to TRBJ2-2; 7 nucleotides agree with TRBD2. The germline V gene has CDR1 SGHTA and CDR2 FQGNSA. Trimming cost V 1 base and J 1 base; bases outside gene matches: 0. The CDR3 extends over 15 amino acids.

The genes are TRBV16 and TRBJ1-5, with D unresolved. The length of the CDR3 is 13 residues. Per the germline V gene, CDR1 is KGHSY and CDR2 is FQNENV. Trimming took off 4 bases at V and 4 bases at J, with 8 bases between the two ends. The CDR3 DNA sequence: TGTGCCAGCAGCCGCACAGAAAATCAGCCCCAGCATTTT. Translating gives CASSRTENQPQHF.

This rearrangement joins TRBV28 to TRBJ2-7; a possible D gene is TRBD1 (5 bases). From germline, CDR1 is MDHEN and CDR2 SYDVKM. This CDR3 is 13 amino acids long. The V end was cut by 9 bases, the J end by 0 bases, with 12 bases between. In nucleotides, the CDR3 is TGTGCCAGTCAGGGTAGGGGCTCCTACGAGCAGTACTTC. Protein sequence: CASQGRGSYEQYF.

The chain carries TRBV7-2 and TRBJ1-3; tentative D call: TRBD1 (5 bases). The CDR3 totals 16 residues. Germline CDR1 reads SGHTA; CDR2 reads FQGNSA. The V gene lost 1 base and the J gene lost 2 bases, with 12 bases spanning the gap. The CDR3 nucleotides read TGTGCCAGCAGCTTAGTGGGGGTCGTTGCTGGAAACACCATATATTTT. Protein sequence: CASSLVGVVAGNTIYF.

The V call is TRBV20-1, the J call TRBJ1-1, with D perhaps matching TRBD1 (6 bases). The CDR3 contains 11 residues. Trimming took off 6 bases at V and 4 bases at J, with 9 bases between the two ends. Germline CDR1 and CDR2: DFQATT and SNEGSKA (reference sequence). The CDR3 nucleotides read TGCAGTGCCCAGGGGAGCACTGAAGCTTTCTTT. Translated, it gives CSAQGSTEAFF.

The chain employs TRBV5-1 and TRBJ2-2; perhaps TRBD1 as D (6 bases). V shed 4 bases and J shed 1 base, with 11 bases lying between them. Germline values: CDR1 SGHRS, CDR2 YFSETQ. This CDR3 region has 15 residues. CDR3: CASSPGQLNTGELFF. For the CDR3, the DNA is TGCGCCAGCAGCCCGGGACAATTGAACACCGGGGAGCTGTTTTTT.

This chain links TRBV28 with TRBJ1-6; D remains ambiguous. The CDR3 has 15 residues. Per germline, CDR1 MDHEN and CDR2 SYDVKM. Trimming left V 1 base short and J 10 bases short, with 14 bases between. The CDR3 is CASSLLGTEGSPLHF. As DNA, the CDR3 is TGTGCCAGCAGTTTATTGGGAACCGAAGGCTCACCCCTCCACTTT.